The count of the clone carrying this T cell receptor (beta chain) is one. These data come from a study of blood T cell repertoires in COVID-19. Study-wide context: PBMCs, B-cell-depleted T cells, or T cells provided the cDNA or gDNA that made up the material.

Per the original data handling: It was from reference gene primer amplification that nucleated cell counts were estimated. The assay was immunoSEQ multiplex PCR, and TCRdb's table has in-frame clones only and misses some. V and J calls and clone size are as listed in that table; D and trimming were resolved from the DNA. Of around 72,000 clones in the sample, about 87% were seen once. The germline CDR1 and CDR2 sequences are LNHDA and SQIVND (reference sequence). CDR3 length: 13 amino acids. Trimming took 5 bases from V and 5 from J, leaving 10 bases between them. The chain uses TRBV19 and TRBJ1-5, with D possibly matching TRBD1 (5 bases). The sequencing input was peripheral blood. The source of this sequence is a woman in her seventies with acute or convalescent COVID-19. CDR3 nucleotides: TGTGCCAGTAGTTGGGGAGGGGATCAGCCCCAGCATTTT. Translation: CASSWGGDQPQHF.